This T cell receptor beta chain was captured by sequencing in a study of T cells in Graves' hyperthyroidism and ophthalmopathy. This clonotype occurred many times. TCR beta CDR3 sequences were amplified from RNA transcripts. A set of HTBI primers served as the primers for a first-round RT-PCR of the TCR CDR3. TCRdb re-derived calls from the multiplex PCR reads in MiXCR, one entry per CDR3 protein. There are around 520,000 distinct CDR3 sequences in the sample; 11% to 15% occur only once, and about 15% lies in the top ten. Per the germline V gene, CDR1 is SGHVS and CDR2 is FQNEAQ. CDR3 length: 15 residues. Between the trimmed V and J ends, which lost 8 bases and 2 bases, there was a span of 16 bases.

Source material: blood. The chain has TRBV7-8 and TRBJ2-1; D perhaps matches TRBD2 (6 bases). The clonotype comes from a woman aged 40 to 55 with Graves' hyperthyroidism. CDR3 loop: CASVGGLPTYNEQFF. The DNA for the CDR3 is TGTGCCAGCGTGGGGGGACTGCCTACCTACAATGAGCAGTTCTTC.